The 17 T cell receptor beta chains listed next were all sequenced from one sample in a study of neurological immune-mediated disorders. MiXCR, applied by TCRdb to the 5' RACE reads, yields one record per CDR3 protein. This table has 55,000 or so distinct CDR3 sequences, 3% to 4% appearing once. The source material was CD4+ T cells from blood. These receptors were collected from a middle-aged woman with multiple sclerosis.

The sample holds one count of this clonotype. The J gene is TRBJ1-3, the V gene TRBV2; D remains ambiguous. This CDR3 comprises 15 residues. CDR1 SNHLY and CDR2 FYNNEI come from the germline V gene. V lost 4 bases, J lost 4 bases, and 14 bases lay in between. For the CDR3, the DNA is TGTGCCAGCAGTGTGACCAGGACTGACGGAAACACCATATATTTT. This gives the protein CASSVTRTDGNTIYF.

This sequence joins TRBV12-3 or TRBV12-4 and TRBJ2-3; TRBD2 is a possible D gene (6 bases). The V end lost 1 base, the J end lost 1 base, and 15 bases lay between the germline ends. The CDR3 runs to 17 residues. CDR3 sequence: CASSLGLLASGTDTQYF. The CDR3 DNA sequence: TGTGCCAGCAGTTTAGGCTTACTAGCATCCGGCACAGATACGCAGTATTTT.

This clonotype was counted ten times or more. V is TRBV20-1 and J is TRBJ1-3; a weak D match, TRBD1 (5 bases). V lost 3 bases and J lost 1, with 7 bases in between. Germline CDR1 is DFQATT and CDR2 is SNEGSKA (reference sequence). The CDR3 is 13 residues long. Here the CDR3 DNA reads TGCAGTGCTAGCAGGGATTCTGGAAACACCATATATTTT. Its translation is CSASRDSGNTIYF.

Ten or more counts support this clonotype. The gene calls are TRBV5-6 and TRBJ1-2; D ambiguous. From germline, CDR1 is SGHDT and CDR2 YYEEEE. The CDR3 is made up of 14 amino acids. Trimming shortened V by 0 bases and J by 1 base, and 7 bases separated the two germline ends. This CDR3 is CASSLAHNNYGYTF. The DNA for the CDR3 is TGTGCCAGCAGCTTGGCCCACAATAACTATGGCTACACCTTC.

This clonotype was counted at least ten times. The J gene is TRBJ1-6, the V gene TRBV27; D is perhaps TRBD1 (5 bases). V lost 2 bases and J lost 9, with 14 bases in between. The CDR3 length is 15 residues. Germline V gene lookup returns CDR1 MNHEY and CDR2 SMNVEV (reference sequence). This CDR3 reads CASSLTGQGASPLHF. CDR3 nucleotides: TGTGCCAGCAGTTTAACTGGCCAGGGAGCTTCACCCCTCCACTTT.

This clonotype showed up many times. CDR3 bases: TGTGCCAGCAGCCAAGAAGGGATTGGGCAGCCCCAGCATTTT. This sequence encodes CASSQEGIGQPQHF. The chain employs TRBV4-2 and TRBJ1-5; D is unclear. The CDR3 loop spans 14 amino acids. V gave up 0 bases and J gave up 7 bases, with 10 bases separating them. Germline V gives CDR1 LGHNA, CDR2 YNFKEQ.

This clonotype was counted between two and nine times. The V gene is TRBV10-2, the J gene TRBJ1-3, with 7 bases lining up with TRBD1. The ends lost 6 bases at V and 6 bases at J; junction bases unmatched: 8. Germline V CDR1 and CDR2: WSHSY, SAAADI. CDR3 length equals 14 residues. The CDR3, as DNA: TGCGCCAGCAGCCGGGACAGCGACAAAAACACCATATATTTT. The encoded protein is CASSRDSDKNTIYF.

This clonotype was observed at least ten times. This chain uses TRBV29-1 with TRBJ2-2, with 9 bases aligning to TRBD1. This CDR3 spans 16 amino acids. Germline assignment: CDR1 SQVTM and CDR2 ANQGSEA. V lost 1 base and J lost 0; bases outside the gene matches: 3. The CDR3 coding sequence is TGCAGCGTTGAAGTAGGGACAGGGCCGAACACCGGGGAGCTGTTTTTT. Residues: CSVEVGTGPNTGELFF.

The chain has TRBV12-3 or TRBV12-4 and TRBJ1-1; D is perhaps TRBD1 (6 bases). This CDR3 is built from 12 residues. The V end lost 0 bases, the J end lost 9 bases, and 8 bases lay between the germline ends. This CDR3 is CASSLAGGKAFF. The CDR3, as DNA: TGTGCCAGCAGTTTAGCAGGGGGGAAAGCTTTCTTT.

This clonotype was seen at least ten times. This chain uses TRBV5-1 with TRBJ1-2; the D gene is possibly TRBD1 (5 bases). The CDR3 has 14 residues. In germline, CDR1 is SGHRS, CDR2 YFSETQ. Between the trimmed V and J ends, which lost 0 bases and 5 bases, there was a span of 11 bases. The CDR3 DNA reads as TGCGCCAGCAGCTTGGTGGGGGGGTTATATGGCTACACCTTC. It specifies CASSLVGGLYGYTF.

In this sample, this clonotype turned up many times. CDR3 nucleotides: TGTGCCAGTCGGTCCTCCTACAATGAGCAGTTCTTC. Its protein product is CASRSSYNEQFF. V and J are TRBV19 and TRBJ2-1, with unresolved D. Trimming shortened V by 8 bases and J by 0 bases, and 5 bases separated the two germline ends. The germline V gene encodes CDR1 LNHDA and CDR2 SQIVND (reference sequence). The CDR3 covers 12 residues.

Many counts were recorded for this clonotype. The V call is TRBV5-1, the J call TRBJ1-2, with D uncertain. Germline CDR1 reads SGHRS; CDR2 reads YFSETQ. V was pared by 2 bases and J by 1 base, with 9 bases between. This CDR3 has 14 residues. CDR3 sequence reads: CASSLGDFNYGYTF. The CDR3 bases are TGCGCCAGCAGCTTAGGAGACTTTAACTATGGCTACACCTTC. Drawing the rest from reference TRBV5-1 and TRBJ1-2, the complete variable domain is KAGVTQTPRYLIKTRGQQVTLSCSPISGHRSVSWYQQTPGQGLQFLFEYFSETQRNKGNFPGRFSGRQFSNSRSEMNVSTLELGDSALYLCASSLGDFNYGYTFGSGTRLTVV.

This clonotype showed up many times. CDR3 DNA sequence: TGTGCCAGCAGCCAAAGACAGGGGGGTCAGCCCCAGCATTTT. Protein: CASSQRQGGQPQHF. The chain joins TRBV3-1 to TRBJ1-5; 9 bases match TRBD1. There are 14 residues in the CDR3. With V trimmed by 2 bases and J by 6 bases, 2 bases remained unmatched. The germline CDR1 and CDR2 sequences are LGHDT and YNNKEL (reference sequence).

This clonotype was seen repeatedly, ten times or more. The chain carries TRBV2 and TRBJ1-1; the D gene is possibly TRBD1 (6 bases). The CDR3 totals 14 residues. CDR1 is SNHLY and CDR2 is FYNNEI in the germline V gene. Trimming removed 3 bases at V and 1 base at J, with 9 bases between. CDR3 coding DNA: TGTGCCAGCAGTGACGAGACAGGGAACACTGAAGCTTTCTTT. It is translated as CASSDETGNTEAFF.

In this sample, this clonotype turned up many times. The chain links TRBV5-1 to TRBJ1-1; the D gene is possibly TRBD1 (5 bases). Trimming cost V 2 bases and J 11 bases, with 16 bases left between them. This CDR3 region has 13 residues. Germline CDR1 and CDR2: SGHRS and YFSETQ. CDR3 sequence (DNA): TGCGCCAGCAGCTTAGGACACGGGGATGGGGCTTTCTTT. It encodes CASSLGHGDGAFF. Looking up the rest from reference TRBV5-1 and TRBJ1-1 gives the full variable domain: KAGVTQTPRYLIKTRGQQVTLSCSPISGHRSVSWYQQTPGQGLQFLFEYFSETQRNKGNFPGRFSGRQFSNSRSEMNVSTLELGDSALYLCASSLGHGDGAFFGQGTRLTVV.

This clonotype was observed at least ten times. The rearrangement uses TRBV7-2 and TRBJ1-5; D unclear. The V and J ends lost 5 bases and 10 bases respectively, with 12 bases between them. The CDR3 runs to 12 residues. Germline CDR1 SGHTA, CDR2 FQGNSA. Here the CDR3 DNA reads TGTGCCAGCAGCCAGGACCCGTTTCCCCAGCATTTT. Translating it yields CASSQDPFPQHF.

This clonotype was seen ten or more times. This sequence joins TRBV18 and TRBJ1-6; D may be TRBD1 (6 bases). CDR1 and CDR2 from the germline V gene are KGHSH and LQKENI. This CDR3 has 13 residues. The V end was cut by 8 bases, the J end by 6 bases, with 11 bases between. The CDR3 sequence: CASEAGVNSPLHF. CDR3 bases: TGTGCCAGCGAAGCAGGGGTTAATTCACCCCTCCACTTT.